This record covers a single T cell receptor (beta chain). Its antigen is still unknown. The junction and the germline gene differ at one end; a read error may be behind it. This CDR3 spans 18 amino acids. Germline CDR1 and CDR2: LGHNA and YNFKEQ. The data were taken from a study of tumor and adjacent non-tumor tissue in lung cancer. Study background: Stage I to III disease affected 10 men and a handful of women aged about 31 to 80. About 4.2 million productive TCRbeta reads were obtained per sample on average.

The template was RNA from unsorted bulk tissue. More than 3 cm separated this lung sample from the edge of the tumor. Between August and November 2014, newly diagnosed, chemotherapy-naive lung cancer patients underwent thoracic surgery in China. A modified ARM-PCR protocol with three rounds of nested PCR amplified TCRbeta. TCRdb independently ran MiXCR on the multiplex PCR reads; one entry per CDR3 protein. The sample holds tens of thousands of distinct CDR3 sequences, about two thirds seen once. Whole-study results and caveats: Compared with tumor, normal lung showed significantly lower TCR diversity.

V and J are TRBV4-2 and TRBJ2-1; 13 bases align to TRBD2. The receptor was derived from a woman between 50 and 59 years old with non-small cell lung cancer. The sample was distant non-tumor lung tissue. CDR3 DNA sequence: TGTGCCAGCAGCCAATCCATAAGGACTAGCGGGAGAATCTCAGAGCAGCTCTTC. Amino acid sequence: CASSQSIRTSGRISEQLF.